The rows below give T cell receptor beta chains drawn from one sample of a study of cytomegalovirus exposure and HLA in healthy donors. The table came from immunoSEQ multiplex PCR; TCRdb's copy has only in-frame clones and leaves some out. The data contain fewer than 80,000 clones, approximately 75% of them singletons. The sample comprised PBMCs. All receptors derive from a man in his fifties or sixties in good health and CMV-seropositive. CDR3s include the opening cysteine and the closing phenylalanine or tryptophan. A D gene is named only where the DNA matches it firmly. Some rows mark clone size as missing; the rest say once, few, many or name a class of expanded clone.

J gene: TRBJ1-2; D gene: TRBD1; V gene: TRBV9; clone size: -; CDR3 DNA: TGTGCCAGCAGCTTCGGGACAGGGGATGATCTTAACTATGGCTACACCTTC; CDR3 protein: CASSFGTGDDLNYGYTF
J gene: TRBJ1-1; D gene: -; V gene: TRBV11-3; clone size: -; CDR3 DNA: TGTGCCAGCAGCTTACACATGAACACTGAAGCTTTCTTT; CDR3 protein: CASSLHMNTEAFF
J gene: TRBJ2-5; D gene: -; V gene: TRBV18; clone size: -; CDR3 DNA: TGTGCCAGCTCACCGACAAGGGGGGAGACCCAGTACTTC; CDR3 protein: CASSPTRGETQYF
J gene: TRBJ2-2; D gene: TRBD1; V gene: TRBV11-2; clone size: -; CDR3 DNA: TGTGCCAGCAGCCCACTATGGGACAGGGACTCCACCGGGGAGCTGTTTTTT; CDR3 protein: CASSPLWDRDSTGELFF
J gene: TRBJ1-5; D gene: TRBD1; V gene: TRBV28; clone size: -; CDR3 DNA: TGTGCCAGCAGCCCCCGGAGGGGGACAGGGAATCAGCCCCAGCATTTT; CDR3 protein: CASSPRRGTGNQPQHF
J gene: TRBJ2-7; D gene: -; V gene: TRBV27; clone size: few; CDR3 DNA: TGTGCCAGCAGCAAACCACTACAGGGCAACCTCTACGAGCAGTACTTC; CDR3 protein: CASSKPLQGNLYEQYF
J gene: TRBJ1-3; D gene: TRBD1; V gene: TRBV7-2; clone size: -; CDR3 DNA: TGTGCCAGCAGCCCACAGGGGACTGGAAACACCATATATTTT; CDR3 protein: CASSPQGTGNTIYF
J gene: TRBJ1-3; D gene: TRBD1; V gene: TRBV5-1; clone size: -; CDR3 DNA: TGCGCCAGCAGCCCGAGACAGGGGACTGGAAACACCATATATTTT; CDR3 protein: CASSPRQGTGNTIYF
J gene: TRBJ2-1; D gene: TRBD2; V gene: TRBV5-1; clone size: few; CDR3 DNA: TGCGCCAGCAGCTCCCCCGGTCTAGCGGCCTATGAGCAGTTCTTC; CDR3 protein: CASSSPGLAAYEQFF
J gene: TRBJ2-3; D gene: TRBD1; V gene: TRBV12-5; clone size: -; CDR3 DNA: TGTGCTAGTGGTTTGGGGCAGGGGGCTGCAGATACGCAGTATTTT; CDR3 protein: CASGLGQGAADTQYF
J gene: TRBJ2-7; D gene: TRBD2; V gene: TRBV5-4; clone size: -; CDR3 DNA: TGTGCCAGCAGCTTGGCCGAAGCGGGGTCGGGCGAGCAGTACTTC; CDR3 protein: CASSLAEAGSGEQYF
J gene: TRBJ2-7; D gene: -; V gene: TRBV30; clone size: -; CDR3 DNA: TGTGCCTGGAGTGGGACACCGTATTCTCCTACCTACGAGCAGTACTTC; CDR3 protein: CAWSGTPYSPTYEQYF
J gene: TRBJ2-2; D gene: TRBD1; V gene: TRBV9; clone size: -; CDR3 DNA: TGTGCCAGCAGCGTACTACCGGGACAGGGTAGTCACGGGGAGCTGTTTTTT; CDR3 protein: CASSVLPGQGSHGELFF
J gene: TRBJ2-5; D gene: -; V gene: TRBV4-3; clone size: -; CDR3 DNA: TGCGCCAGCAGCCAAGGAGAACCCCCGGGGGGCCGCGGGGGGACCCAGTACTTC; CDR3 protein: CASSQGEPPGGRGGTQYF
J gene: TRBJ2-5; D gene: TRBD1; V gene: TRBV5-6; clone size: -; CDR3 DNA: TGTGCCAGCAGCACGGGACAGCCGAAAGAGACCCAGTACTTC; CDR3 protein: CASSTGQPKETQYF